Presented here are 14 T cell receptor beta chains from one specimen sequenced in a study of blood T cell repertoires in COVID-19. Libraries were prepared by immunoSEQ multiplex PCR; TCRdb keeps only in-frame clonotypes and omits some of them. The data hold under 350,000 clones, with around nine tenths observed a single time. The sample was peripheral blood. Receptors were obtained from a man between 65 and 85 years old with acute or convalescent COVID-19.

This sequence joins TRBV10-1 and TRBJ2-7; 10 bases line up with TRBD1. This CDR3 region has 16 residues. Per germline, CDR1 WNHNN and CDR2 SYGVQD (reference sequence). CDR3 loop: CATGEGRGDRGYEQYF. In DNA form, the CDR3 reads TGCGCAACAGGGGAGGGCCGGGGGGACAGGGGCTACGAGCAGTACTTC.

This clone was seen once. V usage is TRBV11-2 and J usage is TRBJ2-1; a weak D match, TRBD2 (7 bases). The V gene's germline CDR1 is SGHAT and CDR2 FQNNGV. V lost 6 bases, J lost 3 bases, and 15 bases lay in between. This CDR3 contains 15 residues. The CDR3 region is CASRLGGGLYNEQFF. The CDR3 DNA follows: TGTGCCAGCAGACTGGGGGGGGGCCTCTACAATGAGCAGTTCTTC.

This clone came up once. The chain couples TRBV28 to TRBJ2-1; 9 nucleotides line up with TRBD1. CDR1 is MDHEN, CDR2 SYDVKM, per germline. V gave up 4 bases and J gave up 9 bases; unmatched junction bases: 10. This CDR3 contains 15 residues. In nucleotides, the CDR3 is TGTGCCAGCAGTTCACCGGGACAGGGTAGAAGTGAGCAGTTCTTC. It is translated as CASSSPGQGRSEQFF.

The chain has TRBV24-1 and TRBJ2-3; D is unresolved. CDR1 is KGHDR, CDR2 SFDVKD, per germline. The V and J ends lost 3 bases and 4 bases respectively, with 7 bases between them. This CDR3 contains 13 residues. CDR3 nucleotides: TGTGCCACCAGTGATCGGAGCTCAGATACGCAGTATTTT. Protein sequence: CATSDRSSDTQYF.

The sample holds one count of this clone. The genes are TRBV4-3 and TRBJ2-7, with D tentatively TRBD2 (6 bases). CDR1 LGHNA and CDR2 YSLEER come from the germline V gene. The CDR3 totals 14 residues. Trimming took off 5 bases at V and 2 bases at J, with 13 bases between the two ends. The CDR3 nucleotides read TGCGCCAGCAGCTTTCATCGGGAGACCTACGAGCAGTACTTC. It encodes CASSFHRETYEQYF.

The chain recombines TRBV19 with TRBJ1-5, with TRBD1 identical over 10 bases. Germline trimming cut 6 bases from V and 9 bases from J; bases unmatched to any gene: 8. The CDR3 runs to 14 residues. Germline CDR1 LNHDA, CDR2 SQIVND (reference sequence). CDR3 loop: CASRTGGQLGPQHF. The CDR3 coding sequence is TGTGCCAGTAGGACAGGGGGCCAGTTGGGGCCCCAGCATTTT.

The rearrangement joins TRBV7-2 to TRBJ2-7, with 7 bases that match TRBD2. After removal of 4 bases from V and 1 base from J, the junction contained 10 bases not matched to a gene. Germline CDR1 reads SGHTA; CDR2 reads FQGNSA. This CDR3 is built from 16 residues. The CDR3 loop is CASSSLKERGSYEQYF. The DNA for the CDR3 is TGTGCCAGCAGCTCCCTCAAAGAGCGGGGTTCCTACGAGCAGTACTTC.

The chain employs TRBV7-2 and TRBJ2-7, with 8 bases matching TRBD1. Germline CDR1 SGHTA, CDR2 FQGNSA. The length of the CDR3 is 14 residues. The junction had 6 bases not matched to a gene; V was cut back by 6 bases and J by 2 bases. CDR3 coding DNA: TGTGCCAGCAGGTCTTCGACAGGGGCCTACGAGCAGTACTTC. It codes for CASRSSTGAYEQYF.

V usage is TRBV18 and J usage is TRBJ1-3; no definite D call. The V end was cut by 6 bases, the J end by 0 bases, with 15 bases between. Germline CDR1 reads KGHSH; CDR2 reads LQKENI. The CDR3 length is 16 residues. The CDR3 here is CASSPNQQNSGNTIYF. CDR3 bases: TGTGCCAGCTCTCCCAATCAACAGAACTCTGGAAACACCATATATTTT.

V and J are TRBV28 and TRBJ2-7; 9 nucleotides align to TRBD1. Germline CDR1 reads MDHEN; CDR2 reads SYDVKM. V lost 6 bases and J lost 1; bases outside the gene matches: 10. The CDR3 spans 16 residues. The CDR3 DNA reads TGTGCCAGCAGACCCCTTGCCGGGACAGGGTCCTACGAGCAGTACTTC. Its translation is CASRPLAGTGSYEQYF.

The CDR3 protein is CASSIRGMNTEAFF. The CDR3 DNA sequence: TGTGCCAGCAGTATACGGGGGATGAACACTGAAGCTTTCTTT. The J gene is TRBJ1-1, the V gene TRBV6-5; possibly TRBD1 for D (5 bases). Germline V gene lookup returns CDR1 MNHEY and CDR2 SVGAGI. This CDR3 contains 14 residues. V gave up 5 bases and J gave up 0 bases, with 10 bases separating them.

V and J are TRBV12-3 or TRBV12-4 and TRBJ2-7, with D perhaps matching TRBD1 (7 bases). V was clipped by 8 bases and J by 1 base, with 12 bases between them. CDR3 size: 13 residues. CDR3 amino acids: CASRDSGSYEQYF. The CDR3 DNA reads as TGTGCCAGCCGGGACAGCGGGTCCTACGAGCAGTACTTC.

The CDR3 protein is CASRATRGLRDQPQHF. In DNA, the CDR3 is TGTGCCAGCAGGGCCACCAGGGGTCTGAGGGATCAGCCCCAGCATTTT. This rearrangement joins TRBV28 to TRBJ1-5; perhaps TRBD1 as D (6 bases). The CDR3 runs to 16 residues. V lost 6 bases, J lost 5 bases, and 20 bases lay in between. Germline CDR1 reads MDHEN; CDR2 reads SYDVKM. Supplemented by reference TRBV28 and TRBJ1-5, the full variable domain reads DVKVTQSSRYLVKRTGEKVFLECVQDMDHENMFWYRQDPGLGLRLIYFSYDVKMKEKGDIPEGYSVSREKKERFSLILESASTNQTSMYLCASRATRGLRDQPQHFGDGTRLSIL.

The rearrangement joins TRBV29-1 to TRBJ2-7; D is possibly TRBD2 (5 bases). V lost 8 bases to trimming and J lost 0 bases, with 11 bases between them. Germline V lookup: CDR1 SQVTM, CDR2 ANQGSEA. CDR3 length: 12 residues. CDR3 nucleotide sequence: TGCAGCACCCGGGATAGCTCCTACGAGCAGTACTTC. It is translated as CSTRDSSYEQYF.